This TCR beta chain was sequenced in a study of shared clonotypes between healthy human individuals. J was trimmed by 4 bases and V by 5 bases; bases with no gene match: 8. Germline V CDR1 and CDR2: MNHNY, SVGAGI (reference sequence). The CDR3 spans 16 residues. Assay used: immunoSEQ multiplex PCR; TCRdb lists only in-frame clones, some missing. The sample carries 2,500,000 or so clones, more than 90% recorded once. The gene calls are TRBV6-6 and TRBJ2-3, with 11 bases identical to TRBD2. Specimen: naive CD4+ T cells sorted from blood. Stated subset: CD45RA+ positively selected. This receptor was obtained from a man aged 18 to 29 in good health. The CDR3: CASSSIAGGRADTQYF. The CDR3 nucleotides are TGTGCCAGCAGTAGTATAGCGGGAGGGCGGGCAGATACGCAGTATTTT.